This TCR beta chain was sequenced for a study of beta chain features in type 1 diabetes listed by TCRdb under 2018. In terms of the full investigation: Patients and healthy donors did not differ in mean age, gender distribution, total cell number or subset yield. Whereas all 28 donors provided naive and central memory subsets, regulatory and stem cell-like memory subsets were isolated from just 8 patients and roughly eight healthy donors. A total of roughly 99 million sorted cells were examined across all samples, and the number of cells per subset was strongly correlated with RNA yield. In the study, TCRB repertoires of sorted circulating CD4+ T cell subsets from recently diagnosed type 1 diabetes patients were compared with those of matched healthy donors. The research as a whole found: Shorter templates might be favored by PCR, yet because patient and control samples were amplified and corrected together, any such skew would affect both groups equally. Because cDNA rather than genomic DNA was sequenced, highly expressing activated cells could have been over-represented, although no difference in activation and CD3 levels was found between groups. Because small numbers of individuals were included in the HLA sub-analyses, any influence of HLA type on TCRB rearrangement was left unresolved. Fewer insertions and more nucleotide deletions at VDJ recombination sites were observed in patients with type 1 diabetes, implying thymic rearrangement abnormalities. A moderate but significant shortening of TCRB CDR3 length was observed in type 1 diabetes patients in all four CD4+ subsets. Naive, central memory and regulatory TCRB repertoires appeared more similar among patients than among healthy donors.

All of the isolated RNA was reverse transcribed with the High Capacity cDNA Reverse Transcription Kit, so expressed TCRB transcripts were sequenced. Stem cell-like memory T cell samples underwent survey-depth immunoSEQ sequencing, averaging roughly 1 million total reads per sample. After sorted cells were lysed in RLT buffer, RNA was extracted with DNase-treated RNeasy Micro or Mini kits, with the choice depending on cell number. Each cell subset was processed on its own to prevent cross-contamination, while patient and healthy donor samples were processed together. The immunoSEQ multiplex PCR was used to amplify TCRB sequences from cDNA, yielding 87-bp fragments that span the CDR3 region. Amplicons were sequenced on the Illumina HiSeq platform. Per the original workflow: Synthetic template baselines were used to correct PCR bias computationally, reads within Hamming distance 2 were collapsed together, and singletons that could not be merged were discarded. Reads were aligned to IMGT to assign V, D and J genes, CDR3 length, and insertions or deletions at six rearrangement sites. Clonotype counts were normalized to sorted cell number within each subset before computing true diversity and Gini coefficients with the tcR R package. Repertoire sharing was quantified using the overlap coefficient calculated on TCRB nucleotide sequences. This is the immuneACCESS table as TCRdb keeps it, with only in-frame sequences that have V and J called. A part of the clones is gone; compared with another copy, unresolved V genes explain less than half, and the rest is unexplained. V and J calls plus clone size are reproduced from that table; the DNA served to infer D and trimming. This sample lists around 14,000 clones; more than 55% were detected once. About 0.5% of the sample rests with the top ten.

Each donor gave one peripheral blood draw, averaging about 100 mL, which was collected into heparinised tubes. Using a panel that included CD45RO, CCR7, CD25, CD127, CD95 and CD27, naive, central memory, regulatory and stem cell-like memory CD4+ T cells were sorted on a BD FACSAria II. Every sorted population had a purity above 98%. PBMCs were isolated right away by Lymphoprep density gradient centrifugation and were stained directly, without culture. So that batch effects would be minimized, each experiment stained and sorted samples in pairs, pairing one healthy donor with one patient. As to this clone: Its antigen has not been determined. No base-level quality is on record; no much larger clone is a single base apart.

From the cysteine up to the phenylalanine, the CDR3 has a length of 14 residues. Of all the DNA, just the CDR3 is kept, 42 bases in frame from base 1. The germline V gene gives CDR1 as SNHLY and CDR2 as FYNNEI. V is cut by 0 bases and J by 8 bases, and the space between the germline ends is 11 bases. The receptor's source is a woman aged 18-29 years with type 1 diabetes. Source material: stem cell memory CD4+ T cells from blood. The sample's cell subset or site label, decoded: stem cell-like memory CD4+ T cells. The chain was built from TRBV2 and TRBJ2-1; possibly the D gene is TRBD2, per 5 matching bases. The CDR3: CASSEAAGLHEQFF. The DNA reads TGTGCCAGCAGTGAAGCGGCGGGTTTACATGAGCAGTTCTTC.